The 15 T cell receptor beta chains presented below share a single source sample, sequenced in a study of blood T cell repertoires in COVID-19. Sequenced by immunoSEQ multiplex PCR; TCRdb stores in-frame clones only, minus some. The sample has fewer than 350,000 clones, over 75% seen once. Material: PBMCs or T cells enriched from blood (not recorded which). These receptors originate from a woman aged 40 to 50 who had recovered from COVID-19.

The chain couples TRBV6-5 to TRBJ1-3; 7 bases are a match to TRBD1. The CDR3 is 15 residues long. CDR1 and CDR2 (germline): MNHEY, SVGAGI. The junction had 10 bases not matched to a gene; V was cut back by 7 bases and J by 4 bases. Written as DNA, the CDR3 is TGTGCCAGCACCGAGGGGGCCCGAGCCGGAAACACCATATATTTT. This translates into CASTEGARAGNTIYF.

The chain carries TRBV24-1 and TRBJ2-2, with D possibly being TRBD1 (6 bases). V was pared by 7 bases and J by 8 bases, with 16 bases between. Germline values: CDR1 KGHDR, CDR2 SFDVKD. The CDR3 runs to 14 residues. CDR3: CATRWDTGPGELFF. The CDR3 DNA sequence: TGTGCCACCAGATGGGACACGGGGCCGGGGGAGCTGTTTTTT.

This clone was seen only once. V is TRBV7-2 and J is TRBJ1-5; D remains unclear. Trimming removed 6 bases at V and 0 bases at J, with 6 bases between. The CDR3 consists of 13 residues. The germline V gene encodes CDR1 SGHTA and CDR2 FQGNSA. CDR3 sequence: CASRQNSNQPQHF. DNA for the CDR3: TGTGCCAGCAGACAGAATAGCAATCAGCCCCAGCATTTT.

In DNA form, the CDR3 reads TGCAGCGTTGAGAGGACAGGGGGAGTCGGGGAGCTGTTTTTT. Translation gives CSVERTGGVGELFF. The chain carries TRBV29-1 and TRBJ2-2; TRBD1 agrees at 10 bases. The CDR3 has 14 residues. Per the germline V gene, CDR1 is SQVTM and CDR2 is ANQGSEA. Germline trimming cut 3 bases from V and 7 bases from J; bases unmatched to any gene: 5.

This chain links TRBV11-3 with TRBJ1-2; no clear D gene. V was shortened by 5 bases and J by 4 bases, with 14 bases between the two germline ends. This CDR3 region has 14 residues. Germline CDR1 and CDR2: SGHNT and YENEEA. This chain's CDR3 is CASSPGVGGYGYTF. The CDR3 bases are TGTGCCAGCAGCCCAGGTGTGGGAGGCTATGGCTACACCTTC.

This sequence joins TRBV6-4 and TRBJ2-1; TRBD1 aligns across 7 bases. Germline V gene sequence: CDR1 MRHNA, CDR2 SNTAGT. The CDR3 spans 19 residues. Germline trimming cut 2 bases from V and 8 bases from J; bases unmatched to any gene: 21. The CDR3 region is CASSDRPRTGRLGLDEQFF. CDR3 DNA sequence: TGTGCCAGCAGTGACAGACCTCGGACAGGTCGGTTGGGGTTGGATGAGCAGTTCTTC.

The V and J genes are TRBV9 and TRBJ1-3; maybe TRBD1 (5 bases). V was pared by 0 bases and J by 1 base, with 8 bases between. Germline CDR1 and CDR2: SGDLS and YYNGEE. The CDR3 contains 15 residues. In DNA, the CDR3 is TGTGCCAGCAGCGTAGACCCAGGGTCTGGAAACACCATATATTTT. Translation gives CASSVDPGSGNTIYF.

This chain links TRBV5-1 with TRBJ2-1, with 8 bases matching TRBD2. The CDR3 covers 15 residues. From germline, CDR1 is SGHRS and CDR2 YFSETQ. V lost 4 bases to trimming and J lost 7 bases; unmatched junction nucleotides: 10. CDR3 bases: TGCGCCAGCAGCGCGGGGGGCGGGGAGTTTAATGAGCAGTTCTTC. Amino acids: CASSAGGGEFNEQFF.

As for this clone: Compared with germline, one end of the junction differs, possibly owing to a read error. This chain connects TRBV5-4 to TRBJ2-1; 8 bases match TRBD2. This CDR3 contains 14 residues. The germline V gene has CDR1 SGHNT and CDR2 YYREEE (reference sequence). The CDR3 sequence is CASGFKRGSIEQFF. The CDR3 nucleotides read TGTGCCAGCGGCTTCAAGCGGGGGAGTATTGAGCAGTTCTTC.

This clone has a single count. This sequence joins TRBV30 and TRBJ2-7; 7 nucleotides align to TRBD1. CDR3 length: 14 amino acids. Germline V gives CDR1 GTSNPN, CDR2 SVGIG (reference sequence). Trimming removed 3 bases from V and 7 bases from J; junction bases left unmatched: 12. The CDR3 sequence: CAWSLRPTGLEQYF. The CDR3 region has the DNA TGTGCCTGGAGCCTCCGCCCGACAGGGTTGGAGCAGTACTTC.

The chain links TRBV29-1 to TRBJ1-1, with unresolved D. From germline, CDR1 is SQVTM and CDR2 ANQGSEA. Deletions cut 2 bases from V and 1 base from J, with 8 bases between. CDR3 length equals 13 residues. CDR3 protein: CSVENTWNTEAFF. The CDR3 DNA is TGCAGCGTTGAAAACACCTGGAACACTGAAGCTTTCTTT.

V usage is TRBV28 and J usage is TRBJ2-7; the match to TRBD2 covers 12 bases. This CDR3 region has 17 residues. Trimming at V came to 2 bases and at J to 7 bases, leaving 12 bases not matched to a gene. The germline V gene encodes CDR1 MDHEN and CDR2 SYDVKM. Here the CDR3 reads CASSLTSGGTPSREQYF. The CDR3 DNA sequence: TGTGCCAGCAGTTTAACTAGCGGGGGGACCCCCAGTAGGGAGCAGTACTTC.

The chain carries TRBV19 and TRBJ2-2; D possibly corresponds to TRBD2 (6 bases). V lost 0 bases, J lost 5 bases, and 10 bases lay in between. Germline CDR1 reads LNHDA; CDR2 reads SQIVND (reference sequence). This CDR3 is built from 15 residues. CDR3 sequence reads: CASSIDGGGTGELFF. CDR3 nucleotides: TGTGCCAGTAGTATAGATGGGGGAGGAACCGGGGAGCTGTTTTTT.

The CDR3 nucleotides read TGTGCCAGTAGTATAGGGGGACAGGGGGGCCAAGAGACCCAGTACTTC. It codes for CASSIGGQGGQETQYF. The chain carries TRBV19 and TRBJ2-5; 11 bases match TRBD1. CDR3 length equals 16 residues. CDR1 is LNHDA and CDR2 is SQIVND in the germline V gene (reference sequence). The ends lost 1 base at V and 1 base at J; junction bases unmatched: 2.

This chain joins TRBV28 and TRBJ2-2; no clear D. The V end was cut by 1 base, the J end by 1 base, with 4 bases between. The CDR3 covers 14 residues. Germline CDR1 is MDHEN and CDR2 is SYDVKM. The CDR3 nucleotides read TGTGCCAGCAGTTTATTCAGGAACACCGGGGAGCTGTTTTTT. Protein product: CASSLFRNTGELFF.